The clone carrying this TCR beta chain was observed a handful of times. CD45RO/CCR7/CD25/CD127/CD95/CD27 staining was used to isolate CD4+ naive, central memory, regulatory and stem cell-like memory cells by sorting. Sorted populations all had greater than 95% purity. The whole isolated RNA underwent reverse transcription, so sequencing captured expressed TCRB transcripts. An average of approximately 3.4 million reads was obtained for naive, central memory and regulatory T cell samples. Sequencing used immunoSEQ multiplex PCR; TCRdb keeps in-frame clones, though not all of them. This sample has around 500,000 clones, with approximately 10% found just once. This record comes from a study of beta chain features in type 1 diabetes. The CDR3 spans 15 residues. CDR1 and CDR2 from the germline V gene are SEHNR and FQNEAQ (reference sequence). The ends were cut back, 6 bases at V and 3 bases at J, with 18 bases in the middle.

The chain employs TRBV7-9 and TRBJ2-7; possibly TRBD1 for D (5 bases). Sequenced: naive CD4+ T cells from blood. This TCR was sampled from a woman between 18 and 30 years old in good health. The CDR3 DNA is TGTGCCAGCAGTCAAACAGGAAACTTAGGCTACGAGCAGTACTTC. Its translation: CASSQTGNLGYEQYF.